The TCR beta chain under discussion was sequenced for a study of shared clonotypes between healthy human individuals. This clone was counted at least ten times. The study enrolled healthy HIV-negative adults without recent acute infections or vaccinations as donors. TCRdb's copy holds only in-frame clones and misses some; the assay was immunoSEQ multiplex PCR. The data contain 950,000 to 1,100,000 clones, about 84% of them seen just once; the ten biggest clones take up around 0.61%. CDR1 and CDR2 (germline): SNHLY, FYNNEI. The junction had 5 bases not matched to a gene; V was cut back by 5 bases and J by 4 bases. The CDR3 contains 15 residues.

The receptor comes from a man between 18 and 35 years old in good health. Some clones in this sample may be carry-over from other donors' samples. The rearrangement uses TRBV2 and TRBJ2-3; 11 nucleotides line up with TRBD2. Specimen: memory CD4+ T cells from PBMCs. Subset here: CD45RA-negative fraction. The chain's CDR3 is CASSNLAGGSDTQYF. The CDR3 nucleotides are TGTGCCAGCAGTAACCTAGCGGGAGGATCAGATACGCAGTATTTT.